These 9 T cell receptor beta chains share one sample of origin, sequenced in a study of blood T cells in healthy people across ages. Combining a sample-barcoded 5' primer with a J-beta primer mix, a second PCR ran for about 6 to 12 cycles. Each CDR3 protein is one row after TCRdb ran MiXCR on the 5' RACE reads. The sample holds about 680,000 distinct CDR3 sequences; approximately 50% are singletons and the top ten take roughly a third. The material sequenced was blood. Source of these receptors: a woman aged 55-70 years in good health.

The J gene is TRBJ2-7, the V gene TRBV6-6, with D possibly matching TRBD2 (5 bases). Judging by the DNA end, TRBJ2-5 fits better; the J call may be wrong. The CDR3 length is 16 residues. Germline V CDR1 and CDR2: MNHNY, SVGAGI (reference sequence). The CDR3 bases are TGTGCCAGCAGTGACTACTGGAGGCACCCGCCCGAGACCCAGTACTTC. Protein: CASSDYWRHPPETQYF.

The J gene is TRBJ2-3, the V gene TRBV9; 9 bases agree with TRBD2. Germline values: CDR1 SGDLS, CDR2 YYNGEE. V was clipped by 2 bases and J by 5 bases; unmatched bases: 9. CDR3 length: 16 residues. In DNA form, the CDR3 reads TGTGCCAGCAGCGTCTCTACTAGCGGGTGGGTAGATACGCAGTATTTT. Residues: CASSVSTSGWVDTQYF.

In this sample, this clonotype turned up a few times. J is TRBJ2-1 and V is TRBV10-3; 10 bases are shared with TRBD2. This CDR3 region has 15 residues. V lost 8 bases, J lost 6 bases, and 10 bases stayed unmatched. Germline loops: CDR1 ENHRY, CDR2 SYGVKD. This chain's CDR3 is CAIASLAGVGNEQFF. In DNA form, the CDR3 reads TGTGCCATCGCATCCCTAGCGGGAGTGGGCAATGAGCAGTTCTTC.

The genes are TRBV20-1 and TRBJ1-2, with no clear D. The germline gives CDR1 DFQATT, CDR2 SNEGSKA (reference sequence). The CDR3 totals 12 residues. Trimming cost V 0 bases and J 4 bases, with 6 bases left between them. CDR3 residues: CSARDWGYGYTF. CDR3 DNA: TGCAGTGCTAGAGACTGGGGCTATGGCTACACCTTC.

The chain carries TRBV6-1 and TRBJ2-7; weak D call: TRBD1 (6 bases). Germline V gives CDR1 MNHNS, CDR2 SASEGT. The V gene lost 5 bases and the J gene lost 2 bases, with 16 bases spanning the gap. The CDR3 extends over 15 amino acids. In DNA form, the CDR3 reads TGTGCCAGCAGTAGTAACAGGGTAGGACCCTACGAGCAGTACTTC. Its protein is CASSSNRVGPYEQYF.

V and J are TRBV11-3 and TRBJ2-5, with D hard to call. The assigned J gene may be wrong: the sequence end matches TRBJ2-7 better. The germline V gene has CDR1 SGHNT and CDR2 YENEEA. The CDR3 length is 13 residues. DNA for the CDR3: TGTGCCAGCAGCCCTCCCATGAGCTACGAGCAGTACTTC. This codes for CASSPPMSYEQYF.

The rearrangement joins TRBV27 to TRBJ2-1, with a possible D match to TRBD2 (6 bases). V was pared by 6 bases and J by 7 bases, with 16 bases between. The germline CDR1 and CDR2 sequences are MNHEY and SMNVEV (reference sequence). The CDR3 is made up of 14 amino acids. CDR3 bases: TGTGCCAGCAGCTGGGGACTTACGCAAAATGAGCAGTTCTTC. It yields the protein CASSWGLTQNEQFF.

The J gene is TRBJ2-5, the V gene TRBV20-1; D gene uncertain. Germline CDR1 DFQATT, CDR2 SNEGSKA (reference sequence). V lost 4 bases, J lost 5 bases, and 17 bases lay in between. This CDR3 comprises 14 residues. CDR3 nucleotides: TGCAGTGCTAAGGATGTTAGCTCCATTGAGACCCAGTACTTC. Translating it yields CSAKDVSSIETQYF.

In its sample, this clonotype was seen a few times. V usage is TRBV6-2 or TRBV6-3 and J usage is TRBJ2-5, with 9 bases that match TRBD2. The junction had 7 bases not matched to a gene; V was cut back by 6 bases and J by 5 bases. This CDR3 has 14 residues. CDR1 and CDR2 from the germline V gene are MNHEY and SVGEGT. The CDR3 here is CASRPAGGPETQYF. In nucleotides, the CDR3 is TGTGCCAGCAGACCAGCGGGAGGACCTGAGACCCAGTACTTC.